The 10 T cell receptor beta chains below were found in one sample sequenced in a study of shared clonotypes between healthy human individuals (dated by TCRdb to about 2020). CD8 naive samples were CD45RO-negative cells positively selected for CCR7, giving a CD45RA+CCR7+ population that excluded TemRA cells. Library preparation used the immunoSEQ multiplex PCR assay. This is the immuneACCESS table as TCRdb keeps it, with only in-frame sequences that have V and J called. A part of the clones is gone; compared with another copy, unresolved V genes explain less than half, and the rest is unexplained. For this sample there are about 2 million clones; approximately 94% appear just once. The ten biggest clones cover roughly 1% of the sample. Sequencing was carried out using naive CD8+ T cells sorted from blood. The label giving this sample's cell subset or site can be read as: CD45RA+CCR7+. Source of these receptors: a man between 18 and 35 years old in good health.

Comment on this clone: Other DNA sequences within the sample encode an identical CDR3. CDR3 bases: TGTGCCAGCAGCTTTTCAGGGAACGAGCAGTACTTC. Its translation: CASSFSGNEQYF. The V gene is TRBV7-9, the J gene TRBJ2-7; D is perhaps TRBD1 (5 bases). Germline V gives CDR1 SEHNR, CDR2 FQNEAQ (reference sequence). With 3 bases removed from V and 5 bases from J, the gap between germline ends came to 8 bases. The CDR3 runs 12 residues.

The chain joins TRBV28 to TRBJ1-1; 10 bases fit TRBD1. From germline, CDR1 is MDHEN and CDR2 SYDVKM. With 5 bases clipped from V and 4 bases from J, the junction kept 7 bases outside the gene matches. This CDR3 is built from 15 residues. The CDR3 nucleotides are TGTGCCAGCAGTGACCGACAGGGGGCAGGCACTGAAGCTTTCTTT. Protein sequence: CASSDRQGAGTEAFF.

The CDR3 bases are TGCGCCAGCAGCCAAGAGGGCGGTCCCCCAGAGACCCAGTACTTC. It yields the protein CASSQEGGPPETQYF. The chain combines TRBV4-3 with TRBJ2-5, with D hard to call. Germline CDR1 reads LGHNA; CDR2 reads YSLEER. The CDR3 is made up of 15 amino acids. Trimming took off 0 bases at V and 4 bases at J, with 12 bases between the two ends.

CDR3 nucleotide sequence: TGTGCCAGCAGCTTAGAGGGGGAACCTTACGGGGAGCTGTTTTTT. Residues: CASSLEGEPYGELFF. The chain recombines TRBV7-6 with TRBJ2-2; D perhaps matches TRBD1 (6 bases). The CDR3 has 15 amino acids. From germline, CDR1 is SGHVS and CDR2 FNYEAQ. V was clipped by 1 base and J by 7 bases, with 13 bases between them.

This clone came up a few times. The chain has TRBV2 and TRBJ1-1; possible D gene TRBD1, 5 bases. The CDR3 runs to 15 residues. V was pared by 7 bases and J by 4 bases, with 19 bases between. Germline V gives CDR1 SNHLY, CDR2 FYNNEI. The CDR3 nucleotides are TGTGCCAGCACTGTCTACGGGGAAGGGACCACTGAAGCTTTCTTT. Its protein product is CASTVYGEGTTEAFF.

The count of this clone is one. The rearrangement links TRBV30 to TRBJ1-6, with D possibly TRBD1 on 6 matching bases. Trimming stripped 0 bases from V and 6 bases from J, with 12 bases between. The CDR3 contains 15 residues. Germline CDR1 GTSNPN, CDR2 SVGIG (reference sequence). In DNA form, the CDR3 reads TGTGCCTGGAGTGTCGGCGCAGGGGCTAATTCACCCCTCCACTTT. Protein sequence: CAWSVGAGANSPLHF.

The V gene is TRBV7-2, the J gene TRBJ2-1; D not certain. The germline V gene has CDR1 SGHTA and CDR2 FQGNSA. V gave up 5 bases and J gave up 5 bases, with 13 bases separating them. The CDR3 is made up of 14 amino acids. The CDR3 bases are TGTGCCAGCAGCCTTTCAGGTGGGGACAATGAGCAGTTCTTC. This codes for CASSLSGGDNEQFF. Full variable domain (missing parts from reference TRBV7-2 and TRBJ2-1): GAGVSQSPSNKVTEKGKDVELRCDPISGHTALYWYRQSLGQGLEFLIYFQGNSAPDKSGLPSDRFSAERTGGSVSTLTIQRTQQEDSAVYLCASSLSGGDNEQFFGPGTRLTVL.

The chain has TRBV13 and TRBJ2-1; 13 bases map to TRBD2. Germline V gene sequence: CDR1 PRHDT, CDR2 FYEKMQ (reference sequence). The CDR3 consists of 17 residues. V trimming: 5 bases; J trimming: 8 bases; junction bases outside the gene matches: 12. For the CDR3, the DNA is TGTGCCAGCAGCCCGATTCGGACTAGCGGGAGCGGAGATGAGCAGTTCTTC. Protein sequence: CASSPIRTSGSGDEQFF.

This CDR3 reads CASKELGDIPEEQYF. The CDR3 nucleotides read TGTGCCAGCAAAGAATTGGGGGACATACCAGAAGAGCAGTACTTC. The J gene is TRBJ2-7, the V gene TRBV28; perhaps TRBD1 as D (6 bases). The length of the CDR3 is 15 residues. Trimming pared 7 bases from V and 7 bases from J, leaving 23 bases between. Per the germline V gene, CDR1 is MDHEN and CDR2 is SYDVKM.

The chain employs TRBV9 and TRBJ2-7; 8 nucleotides match TRBD2. Looked up from germline, CDR1 is SGDLS and CDR2 is YYNGEE. The CDR3 has 14 residues. V lost 3 bases to trimming and J lost 2 bases; unmatched junction nucleotides: 4. The DNA for the CDR3 is TGTGCCAGCAGCGCGGGGGGGTTCGCCTACGAGCAGTACTTC. Protein product: CASSAGGFAYEQYF.